This T cell receptor (beta chain) was recovered during a study of OX40 agonist ivuxolimab in advanced cancers. The table came from immunoSEQ multiplex PCR; TCRdb's copy has only in-frame clones and leaves some out. The sample shows about 64,000 clones, roughly nine tenths of them seen only once. Trimming at V came to 3 bases and at J to 4 bases, leaving 3 bases not matched to a gene. This CDR3 spans 15 amino acids. The germline CDR1 and CDR2 sequences are SGHAT and FQNNGV. This clone was detected only a few times. The receptor's source is an adult with an advanced solid tumor such as melanoma, head and neck, liver or kidney cancer. The sequences come from CD4+ or CD8+ T cells sorted from blood, collected in a trial of the OX40 agonist ivuxolimab. This chain joins TRBV11-2 and TRBJ2-1; 10 bases line up with TRBD2. The CDR3 is CASSFRTSGYNEQFF. The CDR3 coding sequence is TGTGCCAGCAGCTTCCGGACTAGCGGATACAATGAGCAGTTCTTC.